These 14 T cell receptor beta chains originate from one sample sequenced in a study of T cell responses to AZD1222 COVID-19 vaccine (dated by TCRdb to about 2021). The time point label here, explained by the study, means: about 28 days (+/-7) after the second vaccine dose. To prepare the library, the immunoSEQ multiplex PCR assay was applied. TCRdb provides this immuneACCESS table in a form limited to in-frame rearrangements. Some clones are lacking; in checked studies, under half of them reflect an unresolved V gene, and why the rest are absent is not known. Within this sample are approximately 150,000 clones, with approximately 91% of them counted one time only. The biggest ten clones account for 1.5% to 2% of the sample. Sequencing used peripheral blood, obtained 28 days after the second AZD1222 dose. Receptors were obtained from an adult who received the AZD1222 COVID-19 vaccine.

In this sample, this clone turned up once. The chain links TRBV19 to TRBJ1-1; tentative D call: TRBD1 (5 bases). CDR3 length equals 14 residues. The germline V gene has CDR1 LNHDA and CDR2 SQIVND (reference sequence). Between the trimmed V and J ends, which lost 7 bases and 1 base, there was a span of 13 bases. The CDR3 loop is CASKWGRANTEAFF. In nucleotides, the CDR3 is TGTGCCAGTAAATGGGGGAGGGCGAACACTGAAGCTTTCTTT.

This chain uses TRBV19 with TRBJ1-2, with TRBD1 matching 12 bases. The CDR3 runs to 17 residues. Germline V gene sequence: CDR1 LNHDA, CDR2 SQIVND (reference sequence). The V gene end was trimmed by 4 bases and the J gene end by 2 bases; junction bases not matched to a gene: 8. CDR3 protein: CASSKGQGAIRNYGYTF. The CDR3 DNA reads TGTGCCAGTAGTAAGGGACAGGGGGCGATTCGGAACTATGGCTACACCTTC.

The chain carries TRBV5-1 and TRBJ2-2; 9 nucleotides match TRBD2. CDR3 size: 16 residues. The junction had 5 bases not matched to a gene; V was cut back by 1 base and J by 4 bases. Germline values: CDR1 SGHRS, CDR2 YFSETQ. CDR3: CASSLRTTSGTGELFF. The CDR3 DNA is TGCGCCAGCAGCTTGAGGACGACTAGCGGCACCGGGGAGCTGTTTTTT.

V gene TRBV3-1 (or the pseudogene TRBV3-2) combines with J gene TRBJ1-1, with 9 bases lining up with TRBD1. The CDR3 covers 13 residues. The V segment lost 4 bases and the J segment 8 bases; nucleotides outside the gene matches: 5. CDR1 and CDR2 (germline): LGHDT, YNNKEL (reference sequence). The CDR3 is CASSLRTGGEAFF. CDR3 nucleotides: TGTGCCAGCAGCCTTAGAACAGGGGGCGAAGCTTTCTTT.

The chain carries TRBV12-5 and TRBJ2-1; TRBD2 aligns across 12 bases. V shed 3 bases, J shed 2 bases, and the junction held 5 bases outside the gene matches. The germline CDR1 and CDR2 sequences are LGHNT and FRNRAP. The CDR3 contains 17 residues. The chain's CDR3 is CASGFRLAGGAYNEQFF. The CDR3 nucleotides read TGTGCTAGTGGTTTTCGGCTAGCGGGAGGGGCCTACAATGAGCAGTTCTTC.

The chain carries TRBV11-2 and TRBJ2-3, with 14 bases fitting TRBD2. CDR1 and CDR2 (germline): SGHAT, FQNNGV. The CDR3 is 18 amino acids. Trimming took 5 bases from V and 2 from J; bases not matched to a gene: 9. The CDR3: CASSRPGTSGRATDTQYF. CDR3 nucleotides: TGTGCCAGCAGCCGACCCGGGACTAGCGGGAGAGCCACAGATACGCAGTATTTT.

The chain couples TRBV30 to TRBJ1-6; D is undetermined. There are 13 residues in the CDR3. Germline CDR1 and CDR2: GTSNPN and SVGIG (reference sequence). Trimming took off 3 bases at V and 9 bases at J, with 12 bases between the two ends. CDR3 amino acids: CAWRVTTSSPLHF. The CDR3 DNA sequence: TGTGCCTGGAGGGTCACAACCAGTTCACCCCTCCACTTT.

The J gene is TRBJ1-2, the V gene TRBV18, with D unresolved. CDR1 is KGHSH, CDR2 LQKENI, per germline. V lost 2 bases to trimming and J lost 8 bases, with 12 bases between them. CDR3 length: 13 residues. This CDR3 reads CASSPFGEEGYTF. The CDR3 nucleotides are TGTGCCAGCTCACCATTTGGGGAGGAGGGCTACACCTTC.

This chain uses TRBV9 with TRBJ1-2; TRBD1 might be the D (5 bases). Germline V gene sequence: CDR1 SGDLS, CDR2 YYNGEE. The CDR3 is 12 residues long. V was pared by 3 bases and J by 7 bases, with 10 bases between. CDR3 bases: TGTGCCAGCAGCGCACAGGTGCGTGGCTACACCTTC. Translation gives CASSAQVRGYTF.

This chain joins TRBV19 and TRBJ2-7; 8 bases are a match to TRBD2. Looked up from germline, CDR1 is LNHDA and CDR2 is SQIVND (reference sequence). The CDR3 has 13 residues. V shed 3 bases and J 6 bases; nucleotides not matched to a gene: 4. The CDR3 DNA follows: TGTGCCAGTAGTATTGAGGCGGGAGGCGAGCAGTACGTC. Protein product: CASSIEAGGEQYV.

This chain uses TRBV12-3 or TRBV12-4 with TRBJ1-2; D not certain. V lost 3 bases and J 8 bases, leaving 13 bases between the germline ends. The CDR3 has 13 amino acids. The CDR3: CASSFRRDGGYTF. The CDR3 bases are TGTGCCAGCAGTTTCCGACGAGACGGCGGCTACACCTTC.

A few counts support this clone. The V call is TRBV20-1, the J call TRBJ1-5, with D unresolved. Germline V gene data show CDR1 as DFQATT and CDR2 as SNEGSKA (reference sequence). This CDR3 spans 14 amino acids. Trimming shortened V by 3 bases and J by 2 bases, and 11 bases separated the two germline ends. The CDR3 DNA is TGCAGTGCTAGTCGGCGTGTGCGCAATCAGCCCCAGCATTTT. Protein product: CSASRRVRNQPQHF.

The chain employs TRBV6-5 and TRBJ2-3; no clear D. Trimming shortened V by 0 bases and J by 0 bases, and 7 bases separated the two germline ends. Germline CDR1 MNHEY, CDR2 SVGAGI. The CDR3 sequence is 15 residues long. DNA for the CDR3: TGTGCCAGCAGTTACTCTATCCGCAGCACAGATACGCAGTATTTT. This sequence encodes CASSYSIRSTDTQYF.

In this sample, this clone turned up once. V gene TRBV7-6 combines with J gene TRBJ1-2; D may be TRBD1 (5 bases). V dropped 1 base and J dropped 2 bases, with 14 bases sitting between them. This CDR3 has 16 residues. Per the germline V gene, CDR1 is SGHVS and CDR2 is FNYEAQ. The CDR3 here is CASSLGTRGDNYGYTF. For the CDR3, the DNA is TGTGCCAGCAGCTTAGGGACTCGGGGGGACAACTATGGCTACACCTTC.